This TCR beta chain was recorded in a study of control samples from healthy donors and cancer patients. V trimming: 3 bases; J trimming: 4 bases; junction bases outside the gene matches: 8. Germline V gene sequence: CDR1 SEHNR, CDR2 FQNEAQ (reference sequence). There are 16 residues in the CDR3. Clones were sequenced by immunoSEQ multiplex PCR, and TCRdb holds only the in-frame ones, with some missing. The data contain 2,000 to 3,000 clones, around 96% of them singletons. Input material: PBMCs. This TCR was sampled from a man aged 65-85 years with colorectal cancer. The J gene is TRBJ2-7, the V gene TRBV7-9; the match to TRBD2 covers 11 bases. CDR3 sequence (DNA): TGTGCCAGCAGCTTGGAGGAGTGGACTAGCGGGTACGAGCAGTACTTC. Its translation is CASSLEEWTSGYEQYF.